What follows describes a single TCR beta chain. These data originate in a study of blood T cell repertoires in COVID-19. Study at large: Acute-phase and convalescent COVID-19 samples originated in the United States, Italy and Spain. T cells, B-cell-depleted T cells, or PBMCs provided the cDNA or gDNA that served as material.

Authors' data handling: Amplified reference gene primers provided the basis for estimating nucleated cell counts. TCRdb's copy holds only in-frame clones and misses some; the assay was immunoSEQ multiplex PCR. Clonal size and the V and J genes are those of that table, whereas D and trimming came from the DNA. The sample records roughly 200,000 clones, 65% to 90% being singletons. J gave up 5 bases and V 4 bases, and 4 bases lay outside the gene matches. The CDR3 spans 14 residues. In germline, CDR1 is ENHRY, CDR2 SYGVKD. The clonotype originates from a man older than 75 with acute or convalescent COVID-19. The chain couples TRBV10-3 to TRBJ2-1; 8 nucleotides line up with TRBD2. Material for sequencing was peripheral blood. As DNA, the CDR3 is TGTGCCATCAGTGGAACTAGCGGTCACAATGAGCAGTTCTTC. Residues: CAISGTSGHNEQFF.